The 19 T cell receptor beta chains reported below all come from one sample, sequenced in a study of HIV-infected patients and healthy controls. The repertoire came from unfractionated whole blood and reflected all unsorted peripheral T cells. Alpha and beta constant-region primers primed reverse transcription of approximately 0.55 ug RNA. Using multiplexing indices, alpha and beta chain libraries were generated apart by chain-specific third strand synthesis. MiXCR was run by TCRdb on the 5' RACE reads, yielding one entry per CDR3 protein. Among some 19,000 distinct CDR3 sequences listed, about 9.5% were seen once. The specimen sequenced was blood. The receptors derive from an adult in good health.

This clonotype was counted a few times. The V and J genes are TRBV7-8 and TRBJ2-1; D is unclear. The CDR3 is 15 residues long. The V end was cut by 2 bases, the J end by 7 bases, with 15 bases between. Germline values: CDR1 SGHVS, CDR2 FQNEAQ. CDR3: CASSLSGPARNEQFF. As DNA, the CDR3 is TGTGCCAGCAGCTTAAGTGGGCCCGCGAGAAATGAGCAGTTCTTC.

In its sample, this clonotype ranks as medium-sized (0.01 to 0.1%). This chain's CDR3 is CASSYGDSYEQYF. In DNA form, the CDR3 reads TGTGCCAGCAGTTACGGGGACTCCTACGAGCAGTACTTC. The chain couples TRBV6-6 to TRBJ2-7; D unresolved. Looked up from germline, CDR1 is MNHNY and CDR2 is SVGAGI (reference sequence). The V gene lost 2 bases and the J gene lost 0 bases, with 5 bases spanning the gap. The CDR3 contains 13 residues.

There are many counts of this clonotype. The chain couples TRBV15 to TRBJ2-3; D is unresolved. Looked up from germline, CDR1 is LNHNV and CDR2 is YYDKDF (reference sequence). The CDR3 has 11 residues. The V and J ends lost 8 bases and 6 bases respectively, with 9 bases between them. CDR3 loop: CATHSSDTQYF. The DNA of the CDR3 is TGTGCCACCCACTCGTCGGATACGCAGTATTTT.

This clonotype was observed at least ten times. The J gene is TRBJ2-1, the V gene TRBV5-6; no definite D call. This CDR3 spans 16 amino acids. Trimming shortened V by 0 bases and J by 7 bases, and 17 bases separated the two germline ends. CDR1 SGHDT and CDR2 YYEEEE come from the germline V gene. Here the CDR3 DNA reads TGTGCCAGCAGCTTGGCTCCGGCAGGCGGCCTTAATGAGCAGTTCTTC. Translation: CASSLAPAGGLNEQFF.

V and J are TRBV29-1 and TRBJ2-3, with D perhaps matching TRBD1 (5 bases). There are 11 residues in the CDR3. Germline V gene sequence: CDR1 SQVTM, CDR2 ANQGSEA. V was trimmed by 3 bases and J by 6 bases, leaving 7 bases between them. CDR3 DNA: TGCAGCGTTGAGGGGCGTGATACGCAGTATTTT. This sequence encodes CSVEGRDTQYF.

The J gene is TRBJ2-7, the V gene TRBV29-1; 8 bases are shared with TRBD1. Germline V gene data show CDR1 as SQVTM and CDR2 as ANQGSEA. The J segment lost 5 bases and the V segment lost 6 bases, leaving 9 bases of the junction unmatched. The CDR3 consists of 13 residues. CDR3 coding DNA: TGCAGCGTCCCAGGACAGGGTACGAACGAGCAGTACTTC. Its translation: CSVPGQGTNEQYF.

In this sample, this clonotype turned up many times. V and J are TRBV5-1 and TRBJ2-1; D not resolved. V was trimmed by 0 bases and J by 8 bases, leaving 6 bases between them. The CDR3 is made up of 12 amino acids. Germline CDR1 is SGHRS and CDR2 is YFSETQ. The DNA of the CDR3 is TGCGCCAGCAGCTTGGAGGGTTATGAGCAGTTCTTC. Translation: CASSLEGYEQFF.

This clonotype has ten or more counts. The V gene is TRBV7-8, the J gene TRBJ1-4; D gene ambiguous. The germline V gene encodes CDR1 SGHVS and CDR2 FQNEAQ. The CDR3 is 18 residues long. The V and J ends lost 5 bases and 3 bases respectively, with 22 bases between them. CDR3 coding DNA: TGTGCCAGCAGCCCGCAGTTCCCCTCCAGTACCTCTAATGAAAAACTGTTTTTT. Translated: CASSPQFPSSTSNEKLFF.

J is TRBJ2-3 and V is TRBV7-2; 10 nucleotides agree with TRBD2. The CDR3 loop spans 17 amino acids. Germline CDR1 and CDR2: SGHTA and FQGNSA. Germline trimming cut 2 bases from V and 0 bases from J; bases unmatched to any gene: 5. Here the CDR3 DNA reads TGTGCCAGCAGCTTACGGGCTAGCGGGGGTAGCACAGATACGCAGTATTTT. Its protein is CASSLRASGGSTDTQYF.

This clonotype was seen repeatedly, ten times or more. The chain is built from TRBV19 and TRBJ2-1; D remains unclear. The germline V gene encodes CDR1 LNHDA and CDR2 SQIVND (reference sequence). Deletions cut 7 bases from V and 4 bases from J, with 11 bases between. CDR3 length equals 13 residues. CDR3 coding DNA: TGTGCCAGTACCACCTCCGGGTACAATGAGCAGTTCTTC. Translated, it gives CASTTSGYNEQFF. The whole variable domain, filled in from reference TRBV19 and TRBJ2-1, reads DGGITQSPKYLFRKEGQNVTLSCEQNLNHDAMYWYRQDPGQGLRLIYYSQIVNDFQKGDIAEGYSVSREKKESFPLTVTSAQKNPTAFYLCASTTSGYNEQFFGPGTRLTVL.

This clonotype has a count of ten or more. The chain combines TRBV19 with TRBJ1-5, with D unclear. The V end was cut by 2 bases, the J end by 0 bases, with 8 bases between. The length of the CDR3 is 15 residues. Germline V gene data show CDR1 as LNHDA and CDR2 as SQIVND (reference sequence). The CDR3 nucleotides read TGTGCCAGTAGTATATCCGGTTATAGCAATCAGCCCCAGCATTTT. Translation: CASSISGYSNQPQHF.

This chain links TRBV12-3 or TRBV12-4 with TRBJ1-5; TRBD1 might be the D (6 bases). CDR3 length: 14 amino acids. Trimming pared 2 bases from V and 2 bases from J, leaving 7 bases between. The CDR3 DNA is TGTGCCAGCAGTTTACCAGGGGGCAATCAGCCCCAGCATTTT. It specifies CASSLPGGNQPQHF.

This clonotype is medium-sized by share. The chain recombines TRBV28 with TRBJ2-1; 7 bases fit TRBD1. The junction had 13 bases not matched to a gene; V was cut back by 5 bases and J by 3 bases. The CDR3 has 17 residues. The V gene's germline CDR1 is MDHEN and CDR2 SYDVKM. CDR3 coding DNA: TGTGCCAGCAGTCCGTGGACAGGACAATCTTTCTACAATGAGCAGTTCTTC. This sequence encodes CASSPWTGQSFYNEQFF.

V usage is TRBV5-1 and J usage is TRBJ2-5, with 15 nucleotides matching TRBD2. CDR1 and CDR2 from the germline V gene are SGHRS and YFSETQ. V lost 4 bases to trimming and J lost 0 bases; unmatched junction nucleotides: 7. The CDR3 is 18 amino acids. CDR3 sequence (DNA): TGCGCCAGCAGCAGGGGGACTAGCGGGAGGACGTACCAAGAGACCCAGTACTTC. It codes for CASSRGTSGRTYQETQYF.

This clonotype was observed many times. The gene calls are TRBV20-1 and TRBJ1-5, with 8 positions matching TRBD1. CDR1 is DFQATT, CDR2 SNEGSKA, per germline (reference sequence). The CDR3 has 15 amino acids. With V trimmed by 1 base and J by 3 bases, 5 bases remained unmatched. The CDR3 coding sequence is TGCAGTGCTAGAGGTCAGGGGGCCCACAATCAGCCCCAGCATTTT. It specifies CSARGQGAHNQPQHF.

This clonotype was counted a few times. The chain recombines TRBV6-5 with TRBJ2-2; D is uncertain. The germline V and J ends were trimmed by 6 bases and 1 base, with 0 bases remaining between them. Germline-derived CDR1 and CDR2 are MNHEY and SVGAGI. This CDR3 spans 11 amino acids. The CDR3 nucleotides read TGTGCCAGCAGGAACACCGGGGAGCTGTTTTTT. Encoded protein: CASRNTGELFF.

In this sample, this clonotype turned up many times. The chain recombines TRBV3-1 with TRBJ2-5; D is possibly TRBD1 (6 bases). Germline CDR1 reads LGHDT; CDR2 reads YNNKEL (reference sequence). V lost 1 base and J 2 bases, leaving 11 bases between the germline ends. CDR3 size: 15 residues. This chain's CDR3 is CASSQGTEIQETQYF. CDR3 coding DNA: TGTGCCAGCAGCCAAGGGACAGAGATTCAAGAGACCCAGTACTTC.

This clonotype is medium-sized. This chain joins TRBV10-2 and TRBJ2-5; D not resolved. In germline, CDR1 is WSHSY, CDR2 SAAADI. The CDR3 is made up of 15 amino acids. Trimming took 5 bases from V and 0 from J, leaving 13 bases between them. The CDR3 DNA reads as TGCGCCAGCAGTCGCCGCCGCGATAACCAAGAGACCCAGTACTTC. Its translation is CASSRRRDNQETQYF.

This clonotype occurred many times. V and J are TRBV29-1 and TRBJ2-2; 9 bases fit TRBD2. J lost 6 bases, V lost 6 bases, and 8 bases had no gene match. The germline V gene encodes CDR1 SQVTM and CDR2 ANQGSEA. The CDR3 runs 14 residues. The chain's CDR3 is CSVERAGGAGELFF. The CDR3 nucleotides read TGCAGCGTGGAGCGAGCGGGAGGCGCCGGGGAGCTGTTTTTT.